Below, one T cell receptor (beta chain) is given with its context. No antigen is known for it. The read halts 3 residues ahead of the CDR3 end, with the missing end drawn from the germline J gene. Trimming pared 5 bases from V and 1 base from J, leaving 9 bases between. Germline V CDR1 and CDR2: SGHAT, FQNNGV. The CDR3 has 15 residues. This entry belongs to a study of T cell clonality in common variable immunodeficiency. Each donor provided roughly 4.5 to 8 ml of heparinized whole blood. Generated by immunoSEQ multiplex PCR, the TCRdb table keeps only in-frame clones and is missing some. The sample shows over 20,000 clones, none of them appearing just once. Study results and caveats: Compared with controls, CVID subjects had fewer shared TCRbeta clones. T cell subpopulation sequencing would be needed to explain CVID clonality. CVID subjects showed higher TCRbeta clonality than healthy controls. Fewer deletions and N-nucleotide insertions were reportedly seen in common variable immunodeficiency TCR beta sequences.

V usage is TRBV11-2 and J usage is TRBJ2-6; D unresolved. The receptor was derived from a human donor with common variable immunodeficiency. The sample taken for sequencing was peripheral blood mononuclear cells. The CDR3 region is CASSPPRSGANVLTF. The CDR3 DNA, read in part, is TGTGCCAGCAGCCCCCCGCGATCTGGGGCCAACGTC.